This T cell receptor (beta chain) was retrieved from a study of cytomegalovirus exposure and HLA in healthy donors. With 60 Vbeta and 13 Jbeta primers, the PCR was carried out. The repertoire was sequenced with immunoSEQ multiplex PCR; TCRdb's copy has only in-frame clones and lacks some. The table lists hundreds of thousands of clones, approximately 80% of them singletons. Germline CDR1 reads SQVTM; CDR2 reads ANQGSEA. This CDR3 comprises 20 residues. The J segment lost 0 bases and the V segment lost 7 bases, leaving 23 bases of the junction unmatched. This TCR derives from a male donor in good health and CMV-seronegative. The sample comprised PBMCs. V and J are TRBV29-1 and TRBJ2-1, with TRBD2 matching 8 bases. The CDR3 DNA reads TGCAGCGCCGATACAGGGCCATGGGGCGGGAGGATGAGCTCCTACAATGAGCAGTTCTTC. Encoded protein: CSADTGPWGGRMSSYNEQFF.